This T cell receptor (beta chain) was captured by sequencing in a study of cytomegalovirus exposure and HLA in healthy donors. PCR involved 60 Vbeta and 13 Jbeta primers. The repertoire was sequenced with immunoSEQ multiplex PCR; TCRdb's copy has only in-frame clones and lacks some. The sample holds about 120,000 clones, about 74% seen once. With regard to this clone: Its antigen is not identified.

Whole-study results and caveats: Exclusion applied to some V segments, including TRBV6-2 and TRBV6-3, as they were indistinguishable. The later analysis indicated that the majority of CMV-associated TCR beta chains appeared HLA-restricted.

This CDR3 region has 13 residues. CDR1 and CDR2 (germline): MNHNS, SASEGT. With 11 bases clipped from V and 1 base from J, the junction kept 6 bases outside the gene matches. The clonotype comes from a woman between 35 and 50 years old in good health and CMV-seropositive. The material sequenced was PBMCs. The chain couples TRBV6-1 to TRBJ2-7; TRBD1 aligns across 9 bases. The CDR3 loop is CALGTGSSYEQYF. CDR3 coding DNA: TGTGCCCTAGGGACAGGGAGTTCCTACGAGCAGTACTTC.